This T cell receptor beta chain emerged from a study of shared clonotypes between healthy human individuals. The study, taken as a whole, reports: What naive subsets generally showed was a larger estimated richness than memory subsets showed. Clonotypes shared by all four donors outscored non-shared clonotypes in generation probability. Sharing of clonotypes among donors was expected to vary with sequencing depth. Naive CD4 clonotypes were shared across a handful of donors at roughly 5%.

This clone has only one observation. Antigen specificity is unknown. Here immunoSEQ multiplex PCR was the method, and the copy in TCRdb shows in-frame clones only, minus some. The sample gives 1,400,000 or so clones, about 98.5% of which show up once; roughly 0.36% is in the top ten. The CDR3 is made up of 14 amino acids. The germline V and J ends were trimmed by 2 bases and 4 bases, with 11 bases remaining between them. CDR1 is MDHEN and CDR2 is SYDVKM in the germline V gene. This chain joins TRBV28 and TRBJ1-1; D gene ambiguous. Sequencing was performed on naive CD4+ T cells sorted from blood. Subset specified: CD45RA+ positively selected. The TCR comes from a man under 40 in good health. The CDR3 loop is CASSLGVAGTEAFF. The CDR3 nucleotides are TGTGCCAGCAGTTTAGGAGTCGCTGGCACTGAAGCTTTCTTT.